Listed here are 7 T cell receptor beta chains from one sample, sequenced in a study of beta chain features in type 1 diabetes. Isolated RNA was reverse transcribed in full, so expressed TCRB transcripts were sequenced. Profiled with immunoSEQ multiplex PCR; TCRdb holds only in-frame clones, not every one. The table has 150,000 to 200,000 clones, just over 9% seen once. What was sequenced was central memory CD4+ T cells from blood. All receptors derive from a woman aged 18-29 years in good health.

At least ten counts were recorded for this clone. CDR3 amino acids: CASRQGMGIQYF. CDR3 coding DNA: TGTGCCAGCAGGCAGGGGATGGGGATTCAGTACTTC. The chain uses TRBV7-2 and TRBJ2-4; tentatively, D is TRBD1 (6 bases). The germline V gene has CDR1 SGHTA and CDR2 FQGNSA. The V and J ends lost 6 bases and 10 bases respectively, with 13 bases between them. The CDR3 extends over 12 amino acids.

The genes are TRBV6-1 and TRBJ1-1; tentatively, D is TRBD1 (6 bases). Trimming took off 1 base at V and 0 bases at J, with 12 bases between the two ends. Looked up from germline, CDR1 is MNHNS and CDR2 is SASEGT. This CDR3 region has 16 residues. CDR3 amino acids: CASSEEGTGLNTEAFF. The CDR3 region has the DNA TGTGCCAGCAGTGAAGAAGGAACAGGGCTGAACACTGAAGCTTTCTTT.

This clone turned up a few times. The chain combines TRBV7-2 with TRBJ1-1; D may be TRBD1 (6 bases). CDR3 length equals 14 residues. Trimming shortened V by 3 bases and J by 2 bases, and 10 bases separated the two germline ends. Germline CDR1 and CDR2: SGHTA and FQGNSA. As DNA, the CDR3 is TGTGCCAGCAGCTTGGGACACGGAAACACTGAAGCTTTCTTT. It codes for CASSLGHGNTEAFF.

V usage is TRBV28 and J usage is TRBJ2-2; D not resolved. CDR3 length: 13 residues. V shed 2 bases and J shed 6 bases, with 7 bases lying between them. Germline CDR1 and CDR2: MDHEN and SYDVKM. CDR3 loop: CASSLGDSGELFF. The CDR3 region has the DNA TGTGCCAGCAGTTTAGGTGACTCCGGGGAGCTGTTTTTT.

This clone turned up a few times. The V gene is TRBV30, the J gene TRBJ1-2, with 7 bases identical to TRBD1. Losses at the gene ends were 2 bases for V and 7 bases for J; bases not matched to a gene: 16. The length of the CDR3 is 16 residues. CDR1 is GTSNPN, CDR2 SVGIG, per germline (reference sequence). The chain's CDR3 is CAWSRKSGGQAGGYTF. The CDR3 coding sequence is TGTGCCTGGAGTCGAAAATCCGGAGGACAGGCGGGTGGCTACACCTTC.

This rearrangement joins TRBV30 to TRBJ2-3; D gene unclear. The CDR3 has 14 amino acids. CDR1 and CDR2 (germline): GTSNPN, SVGIG (reference sequence). V was cut by 1 base and J by 4 bases, with 12 bases left in between. This CDR3 is CAWSEAGNPDTQYF. The CDR3 nucleotides read TGTGCCTGGAGTGAAGCCGGTAACCCAGATACGCAGTATTTT.

This clone showed up just a few times. V usage is TRBV18 and J usage is TRBJ2-7, with unresolved D. Trimming pared 2 bases from V and 2 bases from J, leaving 4 bases between. The V gene's germline CDR1 is KGHSH and CDR2 LQKENI. The CDR3 has 12 residues. The CDR3 loop reads CASSPTAYEQYF. The CDR3 bases are TGTGCCAGCTCACCAACAGCCTACGAGCAGTACTTC.